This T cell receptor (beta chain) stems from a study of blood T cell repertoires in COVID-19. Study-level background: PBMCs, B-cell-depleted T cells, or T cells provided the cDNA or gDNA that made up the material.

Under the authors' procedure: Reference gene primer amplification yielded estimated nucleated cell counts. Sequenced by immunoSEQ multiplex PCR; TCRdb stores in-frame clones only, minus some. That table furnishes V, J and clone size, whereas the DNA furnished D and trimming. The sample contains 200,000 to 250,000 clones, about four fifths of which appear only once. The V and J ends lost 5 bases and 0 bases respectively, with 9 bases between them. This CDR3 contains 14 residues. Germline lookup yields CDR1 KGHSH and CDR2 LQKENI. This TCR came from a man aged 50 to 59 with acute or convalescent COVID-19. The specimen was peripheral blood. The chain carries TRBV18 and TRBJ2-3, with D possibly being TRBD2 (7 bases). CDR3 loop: CASSEGGSTDTQYF. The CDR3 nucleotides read TGTGCCAGCTCAGAGGGGGGGAGCACAGATACGCAGTATTTT. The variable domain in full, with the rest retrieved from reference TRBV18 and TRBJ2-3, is NAGVMQNPRHLVRRRGQEARLRCSPMKGHSHVYWYRQLPEEGLKFMVYLQKENIIDESGMPKERFSAEFPKEGPSILRIQQVVRGDSAAYFCASSEGGSTDTQYFGPGTRLTVL.